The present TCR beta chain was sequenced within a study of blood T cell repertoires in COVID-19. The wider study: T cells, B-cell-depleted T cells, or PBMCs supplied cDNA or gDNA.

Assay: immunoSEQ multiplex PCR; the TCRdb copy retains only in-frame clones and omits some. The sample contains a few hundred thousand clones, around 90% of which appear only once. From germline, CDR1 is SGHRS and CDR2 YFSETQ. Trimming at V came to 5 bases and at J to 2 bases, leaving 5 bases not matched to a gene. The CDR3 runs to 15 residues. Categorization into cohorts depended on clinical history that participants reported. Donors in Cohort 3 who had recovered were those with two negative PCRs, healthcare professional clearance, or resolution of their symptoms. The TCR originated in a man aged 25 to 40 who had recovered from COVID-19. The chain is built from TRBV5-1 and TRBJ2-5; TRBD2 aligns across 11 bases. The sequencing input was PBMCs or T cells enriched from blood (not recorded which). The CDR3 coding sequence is TGCGCCAGCAGAGTACTAGCGGGGGAGCAAGAGACCCAGTACTTC. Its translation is CASRVLAGEQETQYF.